This T cell receptor beta chain is from a study of long-term antiretroviral therapy in people with HIV. Study findings and constraints: Repertoire dominance by clones expanded before ART was seen at all time points.

A word on this clone: Its antigen is unidentified.

The V gene lost 7 bases and the J gene lost 0 bases, with 15 bases spanning the gap. This CDR3 region has 15 residues. CDR1 and CDR2 (germline): SGHTA, FQGNSA. Version v3.0 of the immunoSEQ assay was performed at survey level. The assay was immunoSEQ multiplex PCR, and TCRdb's table has in-frame clones only and misses some. The data hold almost 30,000 clones, with over 85% observed a single time. From each donor, at least one pre-ART PBMC sample and at least two post-ART PBMC samples were obtained. The source material was unsorted PBMCs, sampled 6.5 years after starting antiretroviral therapy. This sequence was found in a woman in her thirties or forties with HIV. V and J are TRBV7-2 and TRBJ2-5; D possibly corresponds to TRBD2 (5 bases). As DNA, the CDR3 is TGTGCCAGCACCCCATTGACGGGGAACCAAGAGACCCAGTACTTC. Its translation is CASTPLTGNQETQYF.